Below are 25 T cell receptor beta chains sequenced from a single sample in a study of cytomegalovirus exposure and HLA in healthy donors. Libraries were prepared by immunoSEQ multiplex PCR; TCRdb keeps only in-frame clonotypes and omits some of them. The sample holds under 350,000 clones; approximately 86% are singletons and the top ten take about 1%. Sequencing was performed on PBMCs. The receptors shown here come from a woman under 30 in good health and CMV-seronegative.

The chain carries TRBV6-5 and TRBJ1-5, with D possibly being TRBD1 (5 bases). The CDR3 is made up of 13 amino acids. Germline lookup yields CDR1 MNHEY and CDR2 SVGAGI. V lost 6 bases and J lost 6, with 12 bases in between. The CDR3 loop is CASRPTRGQPQHF. The CDR3 nucleotides read TGTGCCAGCAGGCCTACAAGGGGTCAGCCCCAGCATTTT.

The rearrangement links TRBV6-5 to TRBJ2-7, with TRBD1 matching over 7 bases. Germline V gene sequence: CDR1 MNHEY, CDR2 SVGAGI. The V gene end was trimmed by 2 bases and the J gene end by 3 bases; junction bases not matched to a gene: 7. The CDR3 is made up of 15 amino acids. This CDR3 reads CASSYATGQRYEQYF. The CDR3 DNA sequence: TGTGCCAGCAGTTACGCAACGGGACAGCGCTACGAGCAGTACTTC.

The rearrangement uses TRBV7-9 and TRBJ1-2, with a possible D match to TRBD1 (5 bases). The CDR3 contains 14 residues. Germline lookup yields CDR1 SEHNR and CDR2 FQNEAQ (reference sequence). The germline V and J ends were trimmed by 7 bases and 5 bases, with 17 bases remaining between them. The CDR3 region has the DNA TGTGCCAGCACCTTGGTGACAGAGGCGTATGGCTACACCTTC. Protein: CASTLVTEAYGYTF. Together with reference TRBV7-9 and TRBJ1-2, the CDR3 gives the full variable domain: DTGVSQNPRHKITKRGQNVTFRCDPISEHNRLYWYRQTLGQGPEFLTYFQNEAQLEKSRLLSDRFSAERPKGSFSTLEIQRTEQGDSAMYLCASTLVTEAYGYTFGSGTRLTVV.

This chain connects TRBV25-1 to TRBJ2-1; TRBD2 agrees at 8 bases. Trimming removed 3 bases from V and 5 bases from J; junction bases left unmatched: 9. The CDR3 has 16 amino acids. Germline loops: CDR1 MGHDK, CDR2 SYGVNS. CDR3 region: CASSERRRGVHNEQFF. The CDR3 DNA reads TGTGCCAGCAGTGAGCGTAGGCGGGGGGTCCACAATGAGCAGTTCTTC.

This clone was seen just once. This chain joins TRBV5-1 and TRBJ1-1; 8 positions agree with TRBD1. V shed 4 bases, J shed 0 bases, and the junction held 8 bases outside the gene matches. The CDR3 sequence is 16 residues long. In germline, CDR1 is SGHRS, CDR2 YFSETQ. Here the CDR3 reads CASSRDRPEMNTEAFF. The DNA of the CDR3 is TGCGCCAGCAGCCGGGACAGGCCCGAGATGAACACTGAAGCTTTCTTT.

A few counts support this clone. The CDR3, as DNA: TGTGCCAGCAGGGAGCCGGGACAGGGGTACTATGGCTACACCTTC. Translating it yields CASREPGQGYYGYTF. This sequence joins TRBV6-5 and TRBJ1-2; 10 nucleotides match TRBD1. Germline-derived CDR1 and CDR2 are MNHEY and SVGAGI. The CDR3 is 15 residues long. V gave up 6 bases and J gave up 3 bases; unmatched junction bases: 7.

The gene calls are TRBV5-1 and TRBJ1-2, with 9 bases fitting TRBD1. Germline values: CDR1 SGHRS, CDR2 YFSETQ. The CDR3 has 15 residues. The V and J ends lost 0 bases and 4 bases, in that order; junction bases with no gene match: 4. As DNA, the CDR3 is TGCGCCAGCAGCTTGGGGACAGGGGATACCTATGGCTACACCTTC. Its translation: CASSLGTGDTYGYTF.

This clone was observed a handful of times. V and J are TRBV6-1 and TRBJ1-1; TRBD1 is a possible D gene (6 bases). CDR1 is MNHNS and CDR2 is SASEGT in the germline V gene. Trimming left V 3 bases short and J 1 base short, with 9 bases between. The CDR3 runs to 14 residues. CDR3 loop: CASSDRGWNTEAFF. The CDR3 DNA is TGTGCCAGCAGTGACAGGGGATGGAACACTGAAGCTTTCTTT.

The chain recombines TRBV18 with TRBJ1-2, with 10 bases that match TRBD1. Unmatched junction bases numbered 6, after V lost 2 bases and J lost 3 bases. CDR3 size: 16 residues. The V gene's germline CDR1 is KGHSH and CDR2 LQKENI. CDR3 coding DNA: TGTGCCAGCTCACCAACCGGGACAGGGGTCGACTATGGCTACACCTTC. It codes for CASSPTGTGVDYGYTF.

The chain combines TRBV10-3 with TRBJ2-7, with a possible D match to TRBD2 (7 bases). The ends were cut back, 4 bases at V and 7 bases at J, with 23 bases in the middle. Germline V gives CDR1 ENHRY, CDR2 SYGVKD. The CDR3 has 16 residues. The CDR3 coding sequence is TGTGCCATCAGTGGGATCGGGGGGACATCTAGGGGAGAGCAGTACTTC. Protein: CAISGIGGTSRGEQYF.

The V and J genes are TRBV9 and TRBJ2-6; 7 positions match TRBD2. Germline V gene data show CDR1 as SGDLS and CDR2 as YYNGEE. The CDR3 consists of 16 residues. V was clipped by 0 bases and J by 1 base; unmatched bases: 1. The CDR3 region is CASSVGEGSGANVLTF. Here the CDR3 DNA reads TGTGCCAGCAGCGTAGGGGAGGGATCTGGGGCCAACGTCCTGACTTTC. Supplemented by reference TRBV9 and TRBJ2-6, the full variable domain reads DSGVTQTPKHLITATGQRVTLRCSPRSGDLSVYWYQQSLDQGLQFLIQYYNGEERAKGNILERFSAQQFPDLHSELNLSSLELGDSALYFCASSVGEGSGANVLTFGAGSRLTVL.

This clone has a single count. The chain links TRBV30 to TRBJ1-3; weak D call: TRBD1 (5 bases). Germline-derived CDR1 and CDR2 are GTSNPN and SVGIG (reference sequence). Deletions cut 2 bases from V and 2 bases from J, with 7 bases between. CDR3 length equals 13 residues. CDR3 sequence: CAWSQGTGNTIYF. For the CDR3, the DNA is TGTGCCTGGAGTCAGGGAACTGGAAACACCATATATTTT.

J is TRBJ2-7 and V is TRBV19; a possible D gene is TRBD1 (5 bases). V lost 2 bases, J lost 3 bases, and 11 bases lay in between. Germline V CDR1 and CDR2: LNHDA, SQIVND (reference sequence). This CDR3 has 14 amino acids. CDR3 DNA sequence: TGTGCCAGTAGTATACCAGGGCAGTTCTACGAGCAGTACTTC. It specifies CASSIPGQFYEQYF.

This chain joins TRBV6-5 and TRBJ2-5; D is possibly TRBD2 (5 bases). V lost 4 bases and J 3 bases, leaving 9 bases between the germline ends. This CDR3 has 13 amino acids. Germline V gene sequence: CDR1 MNHEY, CDR2 SVGAGI. DNA for the CDR3: TGTGCCAGCAGTTCCGCGGGCGAAGAGACCCAGTACTTC. Amino acid sequence: CASSSAGEETQYF.

J is TRBJ1-1 and V is TRBV5-6; TRBD1 matches 7 bases. From germline, CDR1 is SGHDT and CDR2 YYEEEE. J was trimmed by 1 base and V by 4 bases; bases with no gene match: 4. The CDR3 contains 14 residues. CDR3 DNA: TGTGCCAGCAGCGAAGGGGGCGGGAACACTGAAGCTTTCTTT. Amino acid sequence: CASSEGGGNTEAFF.

The genes are TRBV25-1 and TRBJ2-5, with D perhaps TRBD2 (5 bases). V lost 2 bases and J 2 bases, leaving 9 bases between the germline ends. The CDR3 spans 14 residues. Germline values: CDR1 MGHDK, CDR2 SYGVNS. CDR3 DNA sequence: TGTGCCAGCAGTGAACTCGGACTTCAAGAGACCCAGTACTTC. This encodes CASSELGLQETQYF.

J is TRBJ1-6 and V is TRBV6-5; D gene unclear. This CDR3 contains 14 residues. Trimming left V 6 bases short and J 8 bases short, with 14 bases between. Germline V gives CDR1 MNHEY, CDR2 SVGAGI. The DNA of the CDR3 is TGTGCCAGCAGCGTTAGGAGGACGGATTCACCCCTCCACTTT. Its protein product is CASSVRRTDSPLHF.

V gene TRBV27 combines with J gene TRBJ2-7; tentative D call: TRBD1 (6 bases). The V gene lost 6 bases and the J gene lost 2 bases, with 14 bases spanning the gap. Germline V gene lookup returns CDR1 MNHEY and CDR2 SMNVEV (reference sequence). The CDR3 contains 14 residues. The CDR3 loop is CASSRQDLPYEQYF. The CDR3, as DNA: TGTGCCAGCAGCCGACAGGACCTCCCCTACGAGCAGTACTTC.

The chain employs TRBV10-3 and TRBJ2-3, with 14 bases matching TRBD2. The V gene end was trimmed by 3 bases and the J gene end by 2 bases; junction bases not matched to a gene: 4. The CDR3 runs 17 residues. From germline, CDR1 is ENHRY and CDR2 SYGVKD. This CDR3 is CAISDGLAGGYTDTQYF. The CDR3 nucleotides read TGTGCCATCAGTGATGGACTAGCGGGAGGTTACACAGATACGCAGTATTTT.

The chain employs TRBV27 and TRBJ2-1, with 12 bases identical to TRBD2. The J segment lost 3 bases and the V segment lost 6 bases, leaving 12 bases of the junction unmatched. The germline V gene has CDR1 MNHEY and CDR2 SMNVEV (reference sequence). This CDR3 spans 18 amino acids. Here the CDR3 reads CASSLDARLAGDYNEQFF. DNA for the CDR3: TGTGCCAGCAGCTTGGACGCACGACTAGCGGGGGACTACAATGAGCAGTTCTTC.

The chain employs TRBV7-2 and TRBJ2-7; D call uncertain. The CDR3 sequence is 15 residues long. Trimming cost V 2 bases and J 0 bases, with 11 bases left between them. The germline gives CDR1 SGHTA, CDR2 FQGNSA. CDR3 DNA sequence: TGTGCCAGCAGCTTAAGATTGGGCGACTCCTACGAGCAGTACTTC. The encoded protein is CASSLRLGDSYEQYF.

V gene TRBV28 combines with J gene TRBJ2-5, with 9 bases that match TRBD1. V trimming: 7 bases; J trimming: 5 bases; junction bases outside the gene matches: 8. CDR1 and CDR2 (germline): MDHEN, SYDVKM. The CDR3 totals 14 residues. CDR3 sequence: CASNYRGREETQYF. The CDR3 coding sequence is TGTGCCAGCAACTACAGGGGGCGCGAGGAGACCCAGTACTTC. Together with reference TRBV28 and TRBJ2-5, the CDR3 gives the full variable domain: DVKVTQSSRYLVKRTGEKVFLECVQDMDHENMFWYRQDPGLGLRLIYFSYDVKMKEKGDIPEGYSVSREKKERFSLILESASTNQTSMYLCASNYRGREETQYFGPGTRLLVL.

V gene TRBV30 combines with J gene TRBJ1-3, with D possibly being TRBD1 (5 bases). This CDR3 is 18 amino acids long. The germline gives CDR1 GTSNPN, CDR2 SVGIG (reference sequence). Trimming left V 4 bases short and J 0 bases short, with 22 bases between. The CDR3 region is CAWISSTWGLSSGNTIYF. The CDR3 DNA is TGTGCCTGGATTAGCTCGACGTGGGGCCTGAGCTCTGGAAACACCATATATTTT. Based on the CDR3 plus reference TRBV30 and TRBJ1-3, the full variable domain is SQTIHQWPATLVQPVGSPLSLECTVEGTSNPNLYWYRQAAGRGLQLLFYSVGIGQISSEVPQNLSASRPQDRQFILSSKKLLLSDSGFYLCAWISSTWGLSSGNTIYFGEGSWLTVV.

V is TRBV6-5 and J is TRBJ2-1; D is possibly TRBD2 (6 bases). Trimming stripped 0 bases from V and 2 bases from J, with 8 bases between. CDR3 length equals 15 residues. Germline V gene data show CDR1 as MNHEY and CDR2 as SVGAGI. CDR3 loop: CASSYSSGPYNEQFF. CDR3 sequence (DNA): TGTGCCAGCAGTTACTCTAGCGGCCCCTACAATGAGCAGTTCTTC.

V and J are TRBV2 and TRBJ1-1; tentatively, D is TRBD1 (5 bases). Trimming took 10 bases from V and 4 from J, leaving 19 bases between them. Per germline, CDR1 SNHLY and CDR2 FYNNEI. The CDR3 extends over 14 amino acids. DNA of the CDR3: TGTGCCACCCTGGGCGGGGCCGTGGGCACTGAAGCTTTCTTT. As protein: CATLGGAVGTEAFF. The variable domain in full, with the rest retrieved from reference TRBV2 and TRBJ1-1, is EPEVTQTPSHQVTQMGQEVILRCVPISNHLYFYWYRQILGQKVEFLVSFYNNEISEKSEIFDDQFSVERPDGSNFTLKIRSTKLEDSAMYFCATLGGAVGTEAFFGQGTRLTVV.